This T cell receptor beta chain was documented in a study of blood T cell repertoires in COVID-19. At the level of the study: The origin of the acute and convalescent COVID-19 samples was the United States, Italy and Spain. Sample material is recorded as cDNA or gDNA derived from T cells, B-cell-depleted T cells, or PBMCs.

As originally analysed: Reference gene primer amplification yielded estimated nucleated cell counts. The table came from immunoSEQ multiplex PCR; TCRdb's copy has only in-frame clones and leaves some out. The DNA was the basis for D and trimming; V, J and clone size are from that table. The sample includes 150,000 or so clones, around 89% seen only once; the top ten take 13%. The V and J ends lost 6 bases and 0 bases respectively, with 11 bases between them. There are 14 residues in the CDR3. Germline V gives CDR1 MNHEY, CDR2 SMNVEV (reference sequence). The gene calls are TRBV27 and TRBJ1-2; the D is unclear. Sequencing was done on a sample of peripheral blood. The source of this sequence is a man younger than 30 with COVID-19, enrolled during active disease. The CDR3 spells CASSDTRANYGYTF. In DNA, the CDR3 is TGTGCCAGCAGCGACACAAGAGCTAACTATGGCTACACCTTC.